This T cell receptor beta chain is drawn from a study of blood T cell dynamics during melanoma immunotherapy. Study in general: Standard first-line treatment here was pembrolizumab or nivolumab plus ipilimumab in metastatic melanoma. Study conclusions and caveats: The study could not tell melanoma-specific clones from general immune activation.

Germline CDR1 SGHDT, CDR2 YYEEEE. V lost 2 bases to trimming and J lost 0 bases, with 14 bases between them. This CDR3 region has 16 residues. A word on this clone: Its antigen is not identified.

Time point: pre-treatment baseline. One draw preceded checkpoint blockade; another followed its first cycle at week 3. Patients with prior systemic cancer treatment, concomitant immunosuppressants, or other active malignancies were excluded. Using immunoSEQ multiplex PCR, the repertoire was profiled, and TCRdb retains in-frame clones only, with some absent. The sample yields around 13,000 clones, roughly 94% seen once. V usage is TRBV5-6 and J usage is TRBJ1-1, with a weak D call TRBD1 (5 bases). The sequencing here drew on effector memory CD8+ T cells from blood, taken from a patient treated with checkpoint blockade. The TCR comes from a human donor with melanoma. Here the CDR3 reads CASSFWAGRMNTEAFF. The CDR3 nucleotides read TGTGCCAGCAGCTTCTGGGCAGGGCGCATGAACACTGAAGCTTTCTTT.